These T cell receptor beta chains were read from a single sample in a study of blood T cell repertoires in COVID-19. Measured with immunoSEQ multiplex PCR; TCRdb has only the in-frame clones, and not every one. The sample consists of 140,000 or so clones, approximately 80% of them appearing once. The sample consisted of PBMCs or T cells enriched from blood (not recorded which). Receptor source: a man in his fifties or sixties who had recovered from COVID-19. The CDR3 runs from the conserved cysteine through the conserved F or W. A D gene is named only where the DNA matches it firmly. Size tells how often a clone was seen (once, few, many) or the class of an expanded clone, and some rows leave it out.

V,J,D,size,CDR3,DNA
TRBV2,TRBJ2-3,.,once,CASIPAEDWADTQYF,TGTGCCAGCATCCCCGCTGAGGATTGGGCAGATACGCAGTATTTT
TRBV7-7,TRBJ2-2,TRBD2,.,CASSPLRGTSGGTNTGELFF,TGTGCTAGCAGCCCCCTCCGAGGGACTAGCGGGGGGACGAACACCGGGGAGCTGTTTTTT
TRBV3-1/TRBV3-2,TRBJ2-3,TRBD2,.,CASRRGASTDTQYF,TGTGCCAGCAGGCGGGGGGCCAGCACAGATACGCAGTATTTT
TRBV19,TRBJ1-2,TRBD1,once,CASSITGQGTSNYGYTF,TGTGCCAGTAGTATCACGGGACAGGGGACTTCTAACTATGGCTACACCTTC
TRBV3-1/TRBV3-2,TRBJ1-2,TRBD1,.,CASSHRGLASYGYTF,TGTGCCAGCAGCCACAGGGGGCTGGCGAGCTATGGCTACACCTTC
TRBV6-2/TRBV6-3,TRBJ1-1,.,few,CASSSMGKAFF,TGTGCCAGCAGCTCCATGGGCAAAGCTTTCTTT
TRBV30,TRBJ2-7,.,.,CAWSQGQGTITAKQYF,TGTGCCTGGAGTCAGGGTCAGGGGACGATCACCGCCAAACAGTACTTC
TRBV3-1/TRBV3-2,TRBJ2-1,TRBD2,once,CASSRASGGRSYNEQFF,TGTGCCAGCAGCCGAGCTAGCGGGGGGCGATCCTACAATGAGCAGTTCTTC
TRBV4-2,TRBJ2-3,TRBD1,.,CASSRTLGQGGGADTQYF,TGTGCCAGCAGCCGGACTCTGGGACAGGGAGGAGGCGCAGATACGCAGTATTTT
TRBV3-1/TRBV3-2,TRBJ2-6,.,once,CASQGSGANVLTF,TGTGCCAGTCAGGGATCTGGGGCCAACGTCCTGACTTTC
TRBV7-9,TRBJ1-4,.,.,CASRGQTNEKLFF,TGTGCCAGCAGAGGACAGACTAATGAAAAACTGTTTTTT
TRBV9,TRBJ1-2,.,.,CASSGRRDGNYGYTF,TGTGCCAGCAGCGGTAGGCGGGACGGTAACTATGGCTACACCTTC
TRBV7-2,TRBJ1-4,.,.,CASSLFGGKLFF,TGTGCCAGCAGCTTATTCGGTGGAAAACTGTTTTTT
TRBV28,TRBJ2-1,.,.,CASSLQGRAWFF,TGTGCCAGCAGTCTCCAAGGGCGGGCTTGGTTCTTC
TRBV4-3,TRBJ2-2,TRBD2,.,CASSLRVSGVGELFF,TGCGCCAGCAGCCTCCGTGTTAGCGGGGTGGGGGAGCTGTTTTTT
TRBV29-1,TRBJ1-3,.,few,CSVAQNSGNTIYF,TGCAGCGTTGCACAGAACTCTGGAAACACCATATATTTT
TRBV11-1,TRBJ2-2,.,.,CASSHRRQSAGELFF,TGTGCCAGCAGCCATCGCCGACAGAGCGCCGGGGAGCTGTTTTTT
TRBV10-3,TRBJ1-5,TRBD1,.,CAISGPTGGGRNQPQHF,TGTGCCATCAGTGGGCCGACAGGGGGAGGGCGCAATCAGCCCCAGCATTTT
TRBV30,TRBJ1-1,.,.,CAWQGNTEAFF,TGTGCCTGGCAGGGGAACACTGAAGCTTTCTTT
TRBV9,TRBJ1-3,TRBD1,few,CASSVAGQGLGNTIYF,TGTGCCAGCAGCGTAGCCGGACAGGGATTAGGAAACACCATATATTTT
TRBV21-1,TRBJ1-4,.,.,CASKRPGSIYEKLFF,TGTGCCAGCAAGCGTCCGGGGTCGATCTATGAAAAACTGTTTTTT
TRBV7-2,TRBJ1-5,.,once,CASSLGEGVQPQHF,TGTGCCAGCAGCTTAGGGGAGGGGGTCCAGCCCCAGCATTTT
TRBV7-3,TRBJ2-3,TRBD2,.,CASSQTSGGSTDTQYF,TGTGCCAGCAGCCAAACTAGCGGGGGCAGCACAGATACGCAGTATTTT
TRBV27,TRBJ2-3,.,.,CASRTGPSTDTQYF,TGTGCCAGCAGAACAGGGCCTAGCACAGATACGCAGTATTTT
TRBV5-1,TRBJ1-4,TRBD1,once,CASSLVGGQGVKLFF,TGCGCCAGCAGCTTGGTTGGGGGACAGGGCGTAAAACTGTTTTTT
TRBV19,TRBJ2-7,TRBD1,.,CASSRAGQGGLYEQYF,TGTGCCAGTAGTCGGGCCGGACAGGGGGGACTCTACGAGCAGTACTTC
TRBV5-1,TRBJ1-2,TRBD1,.,CASSIEEGGSGYGYTF,TGCGCCAGCAGCATCGAGGAAGGGGGCAGTGGCTATGGCTACACCTTC
TRBV27,TRBJ1-2,TRBD1,.,CASRRGQSNYGYTF,TGTGCCAGCAGGCGGGGACAGTCCAACTATGGCTACACCTTC
TRBV9,TRBJ2-1,TRBD2,few,CASSVGLAGGLSYNEQFF,TGTGCCAGCAGCGTAGGCCTAGCGGGGGGGTTATCCTACAATGAGCAGTTCTTC
TRBV2,TRBJ2-6,TRBD1,.,CARSPVTGVGANVLTF,TGTGCCAGAAGTCCCGTGACAGGGGTCGGGGCCAACGTCCTGACTTTC
TRBV27,TRBJ1-4,.,once,CASSFVGLGEKLFF,TGTGCCAGCAGTTTTGTGGGGCTTGGTGAAAAACTGTTTTTT
TRBV6-1,TRBJ2-3,.,.,CASSEEAGSSTDTQYF,TGTGCCAGCAGTGAAGAGGCAGGGTCTAGCACAGATACGCAGTATTTT
TRBV19,TRBJ1-1,TRBD1,.,CATRFGQGAPEAFF,TGTGCCACCAGATTCGGACAGGGGGCCCCTGAAGCTTTCTTT
TRBV2,TRBJ1-1,.,.,CASIQGGTEAFF,TGTGCCAGTATACAAGGGGGCACTGAAGCTTTCTTT
TRBV27,TRBJ2-1,TRBD2,.,CASSSWQLAGRYIRNEQFF,TGTGCCAGCAGTTCTTGGCAACTAGCGGGGCGTTACATCAGGAATGAGCAGTTCTTC
TRBV15,TRBJ1-2,TRBD1,.,CATSRRQGAYTF,TGTGCCACCAGCAGGAGACAGGGGGCCTACACCTTC
TRBV29-1,TRBJ1-3,TRBD1,.,CSVITGTGSSGNTIYF,TGCAGCGTTATCACCGGGACAGGGAGCTCTGGAAACACCATATATTTT
TRBV18,TRBJ2-5,.,.,CASSRDLQETQYF,TGTGCCAGCTCACGGGACTTACAAGAGACCCAGTACTTC
TRBV10-3,TRBJ2-3,TRBD1,.,CAISETVLTGAYTDTQYF,TGTGCCATCAGTGAGACAGTCTTGACAGGGGCCTACACAGATACGCAGTATTTT
TRBV27,TRBJ1-6,.,.,CASSWGDSEKSLHF,TGTGCCAGCAGTTGGGGAGACTCCGAGAAATCCCTCCACTTT
TRBV15,TRBJ2-1,.,.,CATSRDQGSYNEQFF,TGTGCCACCAGCAGAGATCAGGGTTCCTACAATGAGCAGTTCTTC
TRBV19,TRBJ2-7,.,.,CASSITDRVYEQYF,TGTGCCAGTAGTATCACGGACAGAGTTTACGAGCAGTACTTC
TRBV21-1,TRBJ2-7,.,.,CASTPGHGCYEQYF,TGTGCCAGCACTCCGGGACACGGATGCTACGAGCAGTACTTC
TRBV2,TRBJ2-1,.,.,CASSPDTWEQFF,TGTGCCAGCAGCCCGGACACATGGGAGCAGTTCTTC
TRBV5-4,TRBJ2-5,TRBD2,once,CASSSPGLAGQETQYF,TGTGCCAGCAGCTCGCCGGGACTAGCGGGGCAAGAGACCCAGTACTTC
TRBV7-6,TRBJ1-2,.,.,CASSSDDSFYGYTF,TGTGCCAGCAGCTCGGACGACAGCTTCTATGGCTACACCTTC
TRBV5-1,TRBJ2-3,TRBD2,.,CASSFGGGAPTQYF,TGCGCCAGCAGCTTTGGCGGGGGGGCTCCCACGCAGTATTTT
TRBV5-4,TRBJ2-1,TRBD2,.,CASSLPASGGALYNEQFF,TGTGCCAGCAGCTTGCCGGCTAGCGGGGGGGCGCTCTACAATGAGCAGTTCTTC